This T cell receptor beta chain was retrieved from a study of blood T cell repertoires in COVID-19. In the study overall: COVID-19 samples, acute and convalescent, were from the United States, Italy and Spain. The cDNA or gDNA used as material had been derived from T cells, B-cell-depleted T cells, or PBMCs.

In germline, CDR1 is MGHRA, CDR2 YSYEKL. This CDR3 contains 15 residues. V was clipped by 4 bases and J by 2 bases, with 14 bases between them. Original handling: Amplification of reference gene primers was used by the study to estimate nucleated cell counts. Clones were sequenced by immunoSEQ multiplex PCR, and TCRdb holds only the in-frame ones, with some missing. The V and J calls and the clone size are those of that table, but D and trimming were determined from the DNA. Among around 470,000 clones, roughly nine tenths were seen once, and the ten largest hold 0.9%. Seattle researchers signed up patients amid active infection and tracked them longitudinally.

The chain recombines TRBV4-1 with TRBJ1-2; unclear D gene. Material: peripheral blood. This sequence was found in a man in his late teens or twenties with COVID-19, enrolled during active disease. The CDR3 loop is CASSLPSVGNYGYTF. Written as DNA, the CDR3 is TGCGCCAGCAGCCTCCCCTCCGTCGGGAACTATGGCTACACCTTC.